Each of the 27 T cell receptor beta chains below was sequenced from the same sample in a study of cytomegalovirus exposure and HLA in healthy donors (dated by TCRdb to about 2017). Libraries were constructed by the immunoSEQ multiplex PCR assay. For the multiplex PCR, a mixture combining 60 forward primers for TCR Vbeta segments and 13 reverse primers for TCR Jbeta segments was used. TCRdb stores this immuneACCESS table with in-frame sequences only. Part of the clones is absent; in the studies checked, under half of the shortfall reflects unresolved V genes, and no reason is known for the rest. The sample table holds 90,000 or so clones, of which 69% were seen once. Of the sample, approximately 2.9% is held by the ten largest clones. The sequenced material came from PBMCs. The receptors come from a man aged 50-60 years in good health and CMV-seronegative.

The J gene is TRBJ2-7, the V gene TRBV7-6; the D gene is possibly TRBD1 (6 bases). Trimming took 4 bases from V and 0 from J, leaving 13 bases between them. Looked up from germline, CDR1 is SGHVS and CDR2 is FNYEAQ. The CDR3 contains 15 residues. The CDR3 loop reads CASSSGDTRSYEQYF. CDR3 sequence (DNA): TGTGCCAGCAGCTCAGGGGACACCCGCTCCTACGAGCAGTACTTC.

This rearrangement joins TRBV9 to TRBJ2-7; 11 bases are a match to TRBD2. The CDR3 spans 20 residues. V gave up 0 bases and J gave up 0 bases; unmatched junction bases: 14. Germline-derived CDR1 and CDR2 are SGDLS and YYNGEE. The CDR3 here is CASSVAGGGLAENFSYEQYV. CDR3 DNA sequence: TGTGCCAGCAGCGTAGCGGGGGGGGGACTAGCGGAAAATTTCTCCTACGAGCAGTACGTC.

In DNA, the CDR3 is TGTGCCAGCAGCCAAGATAGGCAGGGTTTCGAAAAACTGTTTTTT. Protein sequence: CASSQDRQGFEKLFF. This rearrangement joins TRBV4-2 to TRBJ1-4, with D maybe TRBD1 (5 bases). CDR1 is LGHNA, CDR2 YNFKEQ, per germline. V gave up 0 bases and J gave up 8 bases, with 13 bases separating them. The CDR3 spans 15 residues.

This chain connects TRBV15 to TRBJ1-5; D is possibly TRBD1 (5 bases). CDR3 length: 13 residues. V dropped 4 bases and J dropped 3 bases, with 7 bases sitting between them. Looked up from germline, CDR1 is LNHNV and CDR2 is YYDKDF (reference sequence). CDR3 sequence (DNA): TGTGCCACCAGCAAGGACAACAATCAGCCCCAGCATTTT. This gives the protein CATSKDNNQPQHF.

The V gene is TRBV19, the J gene TRBJ1-6; 8 positions agree with TRBD1. The length of the CDR3 is 13 residues. V was clipped by 5 bases and J by 9 bases; unmatched bases: 3. Germline CDR1 is LNHDA and CDR2 is SQIVND (reference sequence). The CDR3 protein is CASSSTGGSPLHF. In DNA form, the CDR3 reads TGTGCCAGTAGTTCAACAGGGGGTTCACCCCTCCACTTT.

This clone was detected ten times or more. This chain connects TRBV10-1 to TRBJ1-5, with D perhaps TRBD1 (5 bases). Germline values: CDR1 WNHNN, CDR2 SYGVQD (reference sequence). There are 15 residues in the CDR3. Deletions cut 11 bases from V and 1 base from J, with 18 bases between. CDR3 region: CAAASSRASNQPQHF. In DNA, the CDR3 is TGCGCCGCCGCATCGTCCAGGGCCAGCAATCAGCCCCAGCATTTT.

The chain uses TRBV5-1 and TRBJ1-2; 12 positions agree with TRBD1. The CDR3 length is 15 residues. J lost 6 bases, V lost 5 bases, and 8 bases had no gene match. Germline V gene lookup returns CDR1 SGHRS and CDR2 YFSETQ. The CDR3 reads CASSDPGQGADGYTF. CDR3 coding DNA: TGCGCCAGCAGTGACCCGGGACAGGGGGCTGATGGCTACACCTTC.

The V gene is TRBV5-6, the J gene TRBJ1-2, with D unresolved. Germline lookup yields CDR1 SGHDT and CDR2 YYEEEE. CDR3 length: 13 amino acids. Trimming pared 1 base from V and 5 bases from J, leaving 9 bases between. CDR3 coding DNA: TGTGCCAGCAGCTTGAGTGGACTATATGGCTACACCTTC. Encoded protein: CASSLSGLYGYTF.

The J gene is TRBJ2-5, the V gene TRBV14; 7 bases map to TRBD2. Trimming removed 1 base from V and 4 bases from J; junction bases left unmatched: 12. The V gene's germline CDR1 is SGHDN and CDR2 FVKESK. The CDR3 runs to 17 residues. For the CDR3, the DNA is TGTGCCAGCAGCCAAGTCTTTATCGGCGGGAGTGGAGAGACCCAGTACTTC. Translating gives CASSQVFIGGSGETQYF.

The rearrangement links TRBV4-3 to TRBJ1-1; the D is unclear. Trimming left V 0 bases short and J 0 bases short, with 29 bases between. CDR3 length: 22 amino acids. The germline gives CDR1 LGHNA, CDR2 YSLEER. This chain's CDR3 is CASSQDPVGKRRSTAMNTEAFF. CDR3 coding DNA: TGCGCCAGCAGCCAAGATCCTGTGGGAAAGAGGAGGAGTACAGCCATGAACACTGAAGCTTTCTTT.

This clone was detected only once. This chain links TRBV7-9 with TRBJ1-1; D is perhaps TRBD1 (6 bases). The CDR3 runs to 14 residues. Trimming pared 2 bases from V and 11 bases from J, leaving 18 bases between. Germline loops: CDR1 SEHNR, CDR2 FQNEAQ (reference sequence). The chain's CDR3 is CASSLPRQDSRAFF. DNA for the CDR3: TGTGCCAGCAGCTTACCCCGACAGGACTCCCGGGCTTTCTTT.

The V gene is TRBV13, the J gene TRBJ1-6, with D possibly matching TRBD1 (5 bases). The CDR3 loop spans 14 amino acids. Trimming took 2 bases from V and 5 from J, leaving 7 bases between them. CDR1 and CDR2 (germline): PRHDT, FYEKMQ (reference sequence). CDR3 DNA sequence: TGTGCCAGCAGCTTATCAGGGAATAATTCACCCCTCCACTTT. Translated, it gives CASSLSGNNSPLHF.

The chain recombines TRBV30 with TRBJ1-6; D not resolved. The CDR3 extends over 15 amino acids. In germline, CDR1 is GTSNPN, CDR2 SVGIG (reference sequence). The CDR3, as DNA: TGTGCTGCGCCGTTGTTGGGAGGTAGGGATTCACCCCTCCACTTT. Amino acid sequence: CAAPLLGGRDSPLHF.

The V gene is TRBV2, the J gene TRBJ2-5; 9 positions agree with TRBD2. Germline-derived CDR1 and CDR2 are SNHLY and FYNNEI. V lost 4 bases to trimming and J lost 4 bases; unmatched junction nucleotides: 4. The CDR3 length is 14 residues. CDR3 in DNA: TGTGCCAGCAGTGGGCGGGGGGGCCTAGAGACCCAGTACTTC. It specifies CASSGRGGLETQYF.

This chain joins TRBV28 and TRBJ1-6; D gene ambiguous. This CDR3 has 14 amino acids. CDR1 is MDHEN and CDR2 is SYDVKM in the germline V gene. The ends were cut back, 2 bases at V and 10 bases at J, with 12 bases in the middle. CDR3 protein: CASSLVSTWSPLHF. CDR3 sequence (DNA): TGTGCCAGCAGTTTAGTTTCAACTTGGTCACCCCTCCACTTT. The variable domain in full, with the rest retrieved from reference TRBV28 and TRBJ1-6, is DVKVTQSSRYLVKRTGEKVFLECVQDMDHENMFWYRQDPGLGLRLIYFSYDVKMKEKGDIPEGYSVSREKKERFSLILESASTNQTSMYLCASSLVSTWSPLHFGNGTRLTVT.

V and J are TRBV5-4 and TRBJ1-2, with TRBD1 matching 7 bases. The V segment lost 0 bases and the J segment 2 bases; nucleotides outside the gene matches: 4. The CDR3 runs 15 residues. Per the germline V gene, CDR1 is SGHNT and CDR2 is YYREEE (reference sequence). The CDR3 sequence is CASSLDVTGNYGYTF. The CDR3 nucleotides are TGTGCCAGCAGCTTGGATGTGACAGGGAACTATGGCTACACCTTC.

CDR3 DNA: TGTGCCTGGAGTCGAGGACAGTTCACCGGGGAGCTGTTTTTT. Its translation is CAWSRGQFTGELFF. The V call is TRBV30, the J call TRBJ2-2; D is perhaps TRBD1 (6 bases). The CDR3 consists of 14 residues. The V gene lost 2 bases and the J gene lost 4 bases, with 11 bases spanning the gap. Looked up from germline, CDR1 is GTSNPN and CDR2 is SVGIG (reference sequence).

This clone came up a few times. The rearrangement links TRBV5-6 to TRBJ1-3, with TRBD1 as a possible D gene (6 bases). Looked up from germline, CDR1 is SGHDT and CDR2 is YYEEEE. The CDR3 contains 15 residues. The V and J ends lost 1 base and 2 bases respectively, with 10 bases between them. In DNA, the CDR3 is TGTGCCAGCAGCTTGCAACAGGGAACTGGAAACACCATATATTTT. Encoded protein: CASSLQQGTGNTIYF.

V gene TRBV2 combines with J gene TRBJ1-5, with 7 bases fitting TRBD1. V lost 5 bases, J lost 4 bases, and 5 bases stayed unmatched. Germline V gene lookup returns CDR1 SNHLY and CDR2 FYNNEI. The length of the CDR3 is 14 residues. The CDR3 DNA follows: TGTGCCAGCAGTCCGTCGGACAGGAATCAGCCCCAGCATTTT. Encoded protein: CASSPSDRNQPQHF.

This rearrangement joins TRBV11-3 to TRBJ2-7, with D hard to call. CDR1 and CDR2 (germline): SGHNT, YENEEA. V lost 4 bases and J lost 0, with 7 bases in between. This CDR3 comprises 13 residues. The CDR3 protein is CASSSRVSYEQYV. Written as DNA, the CDR3 is TGTGCCAGCAGCTCACGGGTCTCCTACGAGCAGTACGTC.

A word on this clone: The junction departs from the called germline gene at one end, perhaps through a read error. This chain uses TRBV7-7 with TRBJ2-3; 8 bases match TRBD1. There are 14 residues in the CDR3. Germline values: CDR1 SSHAT, CDR2 FNYEAQ (reference sequence). CDR3 coding DNA: TGTGCTAGCAGCAAATGGACAGGGTCAGATACGCAGTATTTT. Protein: CASSKWTGSDTQYF.

This chain uses TRBV13 with TRBJ2-1; 9 nucleotides line up with TRBD1. The junction had 7 bases not matched to a gene; V was cut back by 5 bases and J by 5 bases. CDR1 and CDR2 (germline): PRHDT, FYEKMQ (reference sequence). The CDR3 runs to 15 residues. The CDR3 sequence: CASSLTDRGHNEQFF. The CDR3 bases are TGTGCCAGCAGCCTCACGGACAGGGGCCACAATGAGCAGTTCTTC.

The chain carries TRBV30 and TRBJ2-3; 7 bases fit TRBD1. J was trimmed by 7 bases and V by 3 bases; bases with no gene match: 4. From germline, CDR1 is GTSNPN and CDR2 SVGIG (reference sequence). The CDR3 runs 12 residues. The CDR3 sequence is CAWSEGGHTQYF. In nucleotides, the CDR3 is TGTGCCTGGAGCGAAGGGGGCCATACGCAGTATTTT. The entire variable domain, with the rest obtained from reference TRBV30 and TRBJ2-3, is as follows: SQTIHQWPATLVQPVGSPLSLECTVEGTSNPNLYWYRQAAGRGLQLLFYSVGIGQISSEVPQNLSASRPQDRQFILSSKKLLLSDSGFYLCAWSEGGHTQYFGPGTRLTVL.

This clone was seen more than once but under ten times. This chain links TRBV7-8 with TRBJ2-1; TRBD2 matches at 11 bases. The CDR3 contains 17 residues. The germline V gene has CDR1 SGHVS and CDR2 FQNEAQ. The ends lost 5 bases at V and 8 bases at J; junction bases unmatched: 14. The DNA for the CDR3 is TGTGCCAGCAGCGGGATAGCGGGGGGGAAACCCTCCCATGAGCAGTTCTTC. It encodes CASSGIAGGKPSHEQFF.

This rearrangement joins TRBV4-1 to TRBJ2-7; D is undetermined. The V end lost 0 bases, the J end lost 3 bases, and 6 bases lay between the germline ends. The CDR3 is 13 amino acids. Germline V CDR1 and CDR2: MGHRA, YSYEKL. CDR3 in DNA: TGCGCCAGCAGCCAAGACTGGGGCTACGAGCAGTACGTC. Protein sequence: CASSQDWGYEQYV.

The chain is built from TRBV4-1 and TRBJ2-1, with 8 bases aligning to TRBD2. Germline V CDR1 and CDR2: MGHRA, YSYEKL. This CDR3 has 18 residues. The trim removed 0 bases at V and 0 bases at J, leaving 7 bases unmatched. This chain's CDR3 is CASSQDGAGESSYNEQFF. CDR3 DNA sequence: TGCGCCAGCAGCCAAGATGGAGCGGGGGAAAGCTCCTACAATGAGCAGTTCTTC.

This clone was seen only a few times. The CDR3 region is CATNQGRGSPLHF. The CDR3, as DNA: TGTGCCACCAATCAGGGGAGAGGTTCACCCCTCCACTTT. The chain is built from TRBV6-5 and TRBJ1-6, with D perhaps TRBD1 (6 bases). Trimming removed 10 bases at V and 9 bases at J, with 16 bases between. The CDR3 is 13 residues long. Germline V gene lookup returns CDR1 MNHEY and CDR2 SVGAGI.